This record looks at one T cell receptor (beta chain) sequence and its context. V lost 5 bases and J lost 0; bases outside the gene matches: 3. This CDR3 spans 14 amino acids. The V gene's germline CDR1 is DFQATT and CDR2 SNEGSKA (reference sequence). This entry is derived from a study of CD8 T cells in Susac syndrome. The RNA, about 0.5 to 1 ug, was put through reverse transcription using random hexamers. Amplification of the TCR beta CDR3 was carried out by immunoSEQ multiplex PCR, which spanned a total of 54 Vbeta and 13 Jbeta segments. TCRdb re-called the immunoSEQ multiplex PCR reads through MiXCR, storing one row per CDR3 protein. Among more than 150,000 distinct CDR3 sequences listed, around 90% were seen once. It was negative isolation that provided the CD8+ and CD4+ T cells, whereas TEMRA cells were enriched by FACS.

The chain carries TRBV20-1 and TRBJ2-2; 7 bases fit TRBD1. The sequenced material came from CD4+ T cells from PBMCs. The source of this sequence is a human donor in good health. The CDR3 nucleotides are TGCAGTGCTGCCGGGACAGCGAACACCGGGGAGCTGTTTTTT. It encodes CSAAGTANTGELFF.